This record covers a single T cell receptor beta chain. Antigen unknown. The CDR3 covers 13 residues. Trimming took 3 bases from V and 2 from J, leaving 7 bases between them. Germline V gene lookup returns CDR1 KGHSH and CDR2 LQKENI. This sample is drawn from a study of PD-1 blockade in classical Hodgkin lymphoma. Across the whole study: Nivolumab dosed at 3 mg/kg went to patients intravenously every 2 weeks. Study-level results: Partial responders and progressors had significantly lower baseline TCR diversity. Compared with baseline, CD4+ but not CD8+ TCR diversity had risen significantly by C4D1.

Every one of the patients relapsed after autologous stem cell transplantation (brentuximab vedotin exposure was variable). Assay: immunoSEQ multiplex PCR; the TCRdb copy retains only in-frame clones and omits some. This sample has around 96,000 clones, with roughly 88% found just once. The sequence was collected from a human donor with classical Hodgkin lymphoma. The V gene is TRBV18, the J gene TRBJ2-5; D is unresolved. The specimen was peripheral blood mononuclear cells (PBMCs), collected at baseline. The CDR3: CASSPSEQETQYF. The CDR3 bases are TGTGCCAGCTCACCTTCGGAACAAGAGACCCAGTACTTC.